Below, 14 T cell receptor beta chains from the same sample are listed, as sequenced in a study of T cells in Graves' hyperthyroidism and ophthalmopathy. Amplification targeted TCR beta CDR3 regions from RNA transcripts. During a first-round RT-PCR of the TCR CDR3, the HTBI primer set was used. TCRdb reprocessed the multiplex PCR reads via MiXCR and lists one record per CDR3 protein. The table has about 640,000 distinct CDR3 sequences, 20% to 25% seen once. The sample taken for sequencing was blood. These receptors all come from a man between 25 and 39 years old with Graves' ophthalmopathy.

In DNA form, the CDR3 reads TGTGCCATCAGTGAGGCCTTTTACCCCTCCTACGAGCAGTACTTC. Translated, it gives CAISEAFYPSYEQYF. The V call is TRBV10-3, the J call TRBJ2-7; D unresolved. The CDR3 covers 15 residues. The ends were cut back, 2 bases at V and 0 bases at J, with 11 bases in the middle. Germline V gives CDR1 ENHRY, CDR2 SYGVKD.

This clonotype appeared many times. This sequence joins TRBV28 and TRBJ2-5, with D possibly matching TRBD2 (5 bases). Germline CDR1 is MDHEN and CDR2 is SYDVKM. Trimming shortened V by 6 bases and J by 5 bases, and 10 bases separated the two germline ends. This CDR3 is built from 12 residues. CDR3 sequence reads: CASSLSGETQYF. As DNA, the CDR3 is TGTGCCAGCAGCTTGAGCGGTGAGACCCAGTACTTC.

This clonotype was seen more than once but under ten times. The chain links TRBV28 to TRBJ2-1, with 15 bases aligning to TRBD2. Germline V CDR1 and CDR2: MDHEN, SYDVKM. CDR3 size: 16 residues. V was pared by 2 bases and J by 8 bases, with 4 bases of the junction left unmatched. The CDR3 sequence: CASSLGLAGGGDEQFF. The CDR3 DNA is TGTGCCAGCAGTTTAGGACTAGCGGGAGGGGGTGATGAGCAGTTCTTC.

This clonotype turned up a few times. The chain is built from TRBV4-1 and TRBJ2-3; D gene uncertain. This CDR3 spans 15 amino acids. The germline V gene has CDR1 MGHRA and CDR2 YSYEKL. The V gene lost 0 bases and the J gene lost 2 bases, with 9 bases spanning the gap. This CDR3 reads CASSQERGITDTQYF. In nucleotides, the CDR3 is TGCGCCAGCAGCCAAGAGAGAGGTATCACAGATACGCAGTATTTT.

This clonotype was detected ten times or more. This chain uses TRBV15 with TRBJ2-2; the D is unclear. Deletions cut 0 bases from V and 1 base from J, with 9 bases between. Germline CDR1 reads LNHNV; CDR2 reads YYDKDF (reference sequence). The CDR3 spans 16 residues. CDR3 nucleotide sequence: TGTGCCACCAGCAGAGATAAGGGTGTGAACACCGGGGAGCTGTTTTTT. It is translated as CATSRDKGVNTGELFF.

This clonotype appeared a few times. This rearrangement joins TRBV6-1 to TRBJ2-3, with D maybe TRBD1 (6 bases). Germline V gives CDR1 MNHNS, CDR2 SASEGT. This CDR3 has 16 residues. Trimming left V 2 bases short and J 3 bases short, with 15 bases between. The CDR3, as DNA: TGTGCCAGCAGTGAATCCAAACAGGGATGGACAGATACGCAGTATTTT. It specifies CASSESKQGWTDTQYF.

The rearrangement uses TRBV2 and TRBJ2-3, with TRBD2 matching over 14 bases. CDR3 size: 18 residues. Looked up from germline, CDR1 is SNHLY and CDR2 is FYNNEI. The trim removed 7 bases at V and 3 bases at J, leaving 12 bases unmatched. CDR3 in amino acids: CASTTAGTSGSETDTQYF. CDR3 sequence (DNA): TGTGCCAGCACCACCGCCGGGACTAGCGGGAGCGAGACAGATACGCAGTATTTT. Supplemented by reference TRBV2 and TRBJ2-3, the full variable domain reads EPEVTQTPSHQVTQMGQEVILRCVPISNHLYFYWYRQILGQKVEFLVSFYNNEISEKSEIFDDQFSVERPDGSNFTLKIRSTKLEDSAMYFCASTTAGTSGSETDTQYFGPGTRLTVL.

The chain links TRBV5-1 to TRBJ2-7; 7 bases are shared with TRBD2. Germline-derived CDR1 and CDR2 are SGHRS and YFSETQ. The trim removed 4 bases at V and 2 bases at J, leaving 6 bases unmatched. CDR3 length: 14 residues. The CDR3 bases are TGCGCCAGCAGCGTAGCGGGCTCGGCCTACGAGCAGTACTTC. It translates to CASSVAGSAYEQYF.

This clonotype was observed a few times. The chain recombines TRBV6-4 with TRBJ2-2; the D is unclear. This CDR3 is built from 15 residues. Germline assignment: CDR1 MRHNA and CDR2 SNTAGT. The ends were cut back, 3 bases at V and 4 bases at J, with 12 bases in the middle. For the CDR3, the DNA is TGTGCCAGCAGTGAGACTCCGTGGGGCACCGGGGAGCTGTTTTTT. Its translation is CASSETPWGTGELFF.

This clonotype occurred many times. The rearrangement uses TRBV5-6 and TRBJ1-1, with D possibly being TRBD1 (6 bases). Looked up from germline, CDR1 is SGHDT and CDR2 is YYEEEE. V was pared by 2 bases and J by 0 bases, with 11 bases between. The CDR3 covers 15 residues. The CDR3 loop is CASSFGPGVNTEAFF. The CDR3 DNA reads TGTGCCAGCAGCTTCGGACCAGGGGTGAACACTGAAGCTTTCTTT.

This clonotype was observed a few times. The V and J genes are TRBV5-1 and TRBJ2-6, with TRBD1 matching 8 bases. Germline loops: CDR1 SGHRS, CDR2 YFSETQ. There are 18 residues in the CDR3. V trimming: 1 base; J trimming: 2 bases; junction bases outside the gene matches: 8. In nucleotides, the CDR3 is TGCGCCAGCAGCTTGACCCCCAGGGGGCAGGCTGGGGCCAACGTCCTGACTTTC. It codes for CASSLTPRGQAGANVLTF.

In this sample, this clonotype turned up many times. The chain couples TRBV6-1 to TRBJ2-5; 9 bases align to TRBD2. Germline trimming cut 9 bases from V and 5 bases from J; bases unmatched to any gene: 10. The CDR3 runs 14 residues. Looked up from germline, CDR1 is MNHNS and CDR2 is SASEGT. The CDR3 reads CASTSSSGKETQYF. The CDR3, as DNA: TGTGCCAGTACCTCGTCTAGCGGGAAGGAGACCCAGTACTTC.

This clonotype was seen more than once but under ten times. The chain is built from TRBV6-1 and TRBJ2-1; D unclear. The germline CDR1 and CDR2 sequences are MNHNS and SASEGT. Trimming removed 6 bases from V and 0 bases from J, with 9 bases in between. This CDR3 region has 14 residues. CDR3 bases: TGTGCCAGCAGAGGTGCCAGCTCCTACAATGAGCAGTTCTTC. Translated, it gives CASRGASSYNEQFF.

This clonotype was found many times. The chain couples TRBV20-1 to TRBJ2-3; 9 bases match TRBD2. Germline V CDR1 and CDR2: DFQATT, SNEGSKA (reference sequence). Germline trimming cut 0 bases from V and 1 base from J; bases unmatched to any gene: 5. There are 16 residues in the CDR3. The CDR3 spells CSARDGLAGRTDTQYF. DNA for the CDR3: TGCAGTGCTAGAGATGGGCTAGCGGGACGCACAGATACGCAGTATTTT.